This T cell receptor beta chain was captured in a study of T cell changes during pregnancy in multiple sclerosis. The table came from immunoSEQ multiplex PCR; TCRdb's copy has only in-frame clones and leaves some out. The sample shows 15,000 to 20,000 clones, just over 85% of them seen only once. The TCR was taken from a female donor in good health, enrolled as a control in a pregnancy study. Here the sequenced sample was CD8+ T cells from peripheral blood mononuclear cells, taken in the third trimester of pregnancy.

The CDR3 sequence: CASSLSDSVWNTIYF. CDR3 DNA sequence: TGTGCCAGCAGCTTGTCGGACAGTGTGTGGAACACCATATATTTT. The chain has TRBV5-6 and TRBJ1-3, with a weak D call TRBD1 (6 bases). With 1 base removed from V and 7 bases from J, the gap between germline ends came to 15 bases. Germline V gene data show CDR1 as SGHDT and CDR2 as YYEEEE. This CDR3 is 15 amino acids long. The whole variable domain, filled in from reference TRBV5-6 and TRBJ1-3, reads DAGVTQSPTHLIKTRGQQVTLRCSPKSGHDTVSWYQQALGQGPQFIFQYYEEEERQRGNFPDRFSGHQFPNYSSELNVNALLLGDSALYLCASSLSDSVWNTIYFGEGSWLTVV.